Sequencing of this T cell receptor (beta chain) was carried out in a study of cytomegalovirus exposure and HLA in healthy donors. About this clone: Antigen specificity is unknown.

It was with 60 Vbeta and 13 Jbeta primers that the PCR ran. Under the authors' procedure: Roughly 80 million unique TCR beta chains, about 12 million shared, were counted in a later analysis. Profiling relied on immunoSEQ multiplex PCR, and the TCRdb table lists in-frame clones only, not all of them. D and trimming were read from the DNA, whereas the V and J calls and clone size are those reported in that table. The sample holds about 100,000 clones, around 72% seen once. General study results and limits: When a later analysis compared HLA-associated TCR beta chains with equally common others, the HLA-associated chains turned out to be more clonally expanded and to have lower generation probabilities. Association of a missense DCLRE1C variant with TCR beta V- and J-gene trimming was reported in a later analysis. In vitro, a few CMV-associated chains proved specific for CMV antigens.

Trimming cost V 1 base and J 3 bases, with 10 bases left between them. The CDR3 totals 14 residues. Germline V CDR1 and CDR2: LGHNA, YNFKEQ. Sequencing was done on a sample of PBMCs. The gene calls are TRBV4-2 and TRBJ2-7; TRBD2 might be the D (6 bases). The receptor was isolated from a male donor in good health and CMV-seropositive. The CDR3 loop reads CASSQGDSGYEQYF. DNA of the CDR3: TGTGCCAGCAGCCAAGGGGATAGCGGCTACGAGCAGTACTTC.